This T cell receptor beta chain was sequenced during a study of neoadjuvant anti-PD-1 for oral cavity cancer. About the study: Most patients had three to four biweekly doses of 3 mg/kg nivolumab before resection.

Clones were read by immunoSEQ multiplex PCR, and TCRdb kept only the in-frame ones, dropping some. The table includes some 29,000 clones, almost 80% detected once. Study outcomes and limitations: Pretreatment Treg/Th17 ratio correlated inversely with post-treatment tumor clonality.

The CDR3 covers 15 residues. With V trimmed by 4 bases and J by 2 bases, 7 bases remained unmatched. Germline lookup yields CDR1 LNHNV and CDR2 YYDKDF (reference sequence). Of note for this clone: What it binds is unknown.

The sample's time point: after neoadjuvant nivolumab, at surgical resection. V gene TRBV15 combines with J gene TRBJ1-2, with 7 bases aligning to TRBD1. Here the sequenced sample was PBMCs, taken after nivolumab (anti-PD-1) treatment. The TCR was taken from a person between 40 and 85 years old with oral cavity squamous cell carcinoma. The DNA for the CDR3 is TGTGCCACCAGCAACGGGACAGACGCGAACTATGGCTACACCTTC. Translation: CATSNGTDANYGYTF.